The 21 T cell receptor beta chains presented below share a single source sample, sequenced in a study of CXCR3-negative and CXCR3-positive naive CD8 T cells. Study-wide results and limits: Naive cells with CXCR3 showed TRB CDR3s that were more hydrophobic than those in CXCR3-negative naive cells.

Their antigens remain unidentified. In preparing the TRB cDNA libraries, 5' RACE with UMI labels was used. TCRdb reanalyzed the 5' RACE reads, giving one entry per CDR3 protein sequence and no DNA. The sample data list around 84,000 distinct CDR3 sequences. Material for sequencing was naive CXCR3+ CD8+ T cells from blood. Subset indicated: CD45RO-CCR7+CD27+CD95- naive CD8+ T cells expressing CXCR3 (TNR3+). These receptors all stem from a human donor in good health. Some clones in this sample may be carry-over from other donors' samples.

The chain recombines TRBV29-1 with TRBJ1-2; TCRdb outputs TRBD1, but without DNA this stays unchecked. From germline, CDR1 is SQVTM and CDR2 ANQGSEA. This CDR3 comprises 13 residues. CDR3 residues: CSVVWDTSPGYTF. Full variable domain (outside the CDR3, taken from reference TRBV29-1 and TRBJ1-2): SAVISQKPSRDICQRGTSLTIQCQVDSQVTMMFWYRQQPGQSLTLIATANQGSEATYESGFVIDKFPISRPNLTFSTLTVSNMSPEDSSIYLCSVVWDTSPGYTFGSGTRLTVV.

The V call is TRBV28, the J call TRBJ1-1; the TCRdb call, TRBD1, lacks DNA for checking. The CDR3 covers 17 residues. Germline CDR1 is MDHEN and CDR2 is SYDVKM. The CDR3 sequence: CASSLTGSGQAGTEAFF.

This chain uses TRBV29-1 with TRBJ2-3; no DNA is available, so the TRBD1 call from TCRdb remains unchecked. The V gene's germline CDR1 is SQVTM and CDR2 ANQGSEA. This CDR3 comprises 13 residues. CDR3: CSVSGTVLDTQYF.

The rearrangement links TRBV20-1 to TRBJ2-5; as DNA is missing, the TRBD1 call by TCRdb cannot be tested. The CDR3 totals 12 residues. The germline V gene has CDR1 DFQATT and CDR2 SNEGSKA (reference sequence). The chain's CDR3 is CSAGDNQETQYF.

CDR3 residues: CASSSGTGPYEQYF. V is TRBV28 and J is TRBJ2-7; TCRdb lists TRBD1, though no DNA is available to test this call. CDR1 and CDR2 (germline): MDHEN, SYDVKM. The CDR3 loop spans 14 amino acids.

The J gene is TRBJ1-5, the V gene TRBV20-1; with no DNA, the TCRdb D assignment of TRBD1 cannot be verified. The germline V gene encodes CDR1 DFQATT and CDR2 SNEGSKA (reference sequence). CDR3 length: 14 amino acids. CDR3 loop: CSAESQGVFQPQHF.

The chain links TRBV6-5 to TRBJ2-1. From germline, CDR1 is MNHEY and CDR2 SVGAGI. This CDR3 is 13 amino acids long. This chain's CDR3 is CASRSGSYNEQFF.

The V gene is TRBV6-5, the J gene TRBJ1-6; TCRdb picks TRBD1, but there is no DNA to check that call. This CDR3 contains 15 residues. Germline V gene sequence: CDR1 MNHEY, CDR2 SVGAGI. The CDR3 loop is CASSYSGTENSPLHF.

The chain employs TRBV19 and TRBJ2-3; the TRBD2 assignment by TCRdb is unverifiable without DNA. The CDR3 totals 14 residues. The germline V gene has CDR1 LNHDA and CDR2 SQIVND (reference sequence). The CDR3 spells CASNSGRGTDTQYF.

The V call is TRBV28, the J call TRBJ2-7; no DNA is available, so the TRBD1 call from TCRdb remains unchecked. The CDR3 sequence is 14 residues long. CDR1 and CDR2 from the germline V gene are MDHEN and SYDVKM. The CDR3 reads CASSFSRGTYEQYF.

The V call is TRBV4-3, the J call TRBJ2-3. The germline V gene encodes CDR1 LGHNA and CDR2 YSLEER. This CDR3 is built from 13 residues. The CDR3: CASSQDHADTQYF.

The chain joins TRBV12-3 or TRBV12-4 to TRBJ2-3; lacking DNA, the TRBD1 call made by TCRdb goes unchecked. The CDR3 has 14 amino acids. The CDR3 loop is CASIPGASTDTQYF.

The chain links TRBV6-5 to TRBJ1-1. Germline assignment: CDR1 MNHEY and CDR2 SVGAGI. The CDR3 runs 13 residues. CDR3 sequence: CATRATAPSEAFF.

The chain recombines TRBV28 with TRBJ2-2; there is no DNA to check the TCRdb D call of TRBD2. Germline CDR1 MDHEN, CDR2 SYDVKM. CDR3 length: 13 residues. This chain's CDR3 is CASSPGEGGELFF. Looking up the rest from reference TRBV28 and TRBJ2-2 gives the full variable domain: DVKVTQSSRYLVKRTGEKVFLECVQDMDHENMFWYRQDPGLGLRLIYFSYDVKMKEKGDIPEGYSVSREKKERFSLILESASTNQTSMYLCASSPGEGGELFFGEGSRLTVL.

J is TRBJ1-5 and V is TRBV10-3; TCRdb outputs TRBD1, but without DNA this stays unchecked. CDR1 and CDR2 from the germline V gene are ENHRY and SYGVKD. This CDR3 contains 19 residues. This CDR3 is CAISDEGTRGFGPNQPQHF.

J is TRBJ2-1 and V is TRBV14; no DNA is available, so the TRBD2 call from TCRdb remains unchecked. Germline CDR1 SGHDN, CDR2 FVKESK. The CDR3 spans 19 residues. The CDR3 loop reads CASSQESGTSVSSYNEQFF.

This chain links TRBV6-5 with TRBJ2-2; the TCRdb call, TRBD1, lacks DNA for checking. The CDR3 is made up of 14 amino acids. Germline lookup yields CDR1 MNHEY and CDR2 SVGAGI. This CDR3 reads CASSYRGLPGELFF.

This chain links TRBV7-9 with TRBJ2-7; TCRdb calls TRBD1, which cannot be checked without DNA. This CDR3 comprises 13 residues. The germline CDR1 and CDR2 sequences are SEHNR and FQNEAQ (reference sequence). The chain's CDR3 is CASSLVGGSEQYF.

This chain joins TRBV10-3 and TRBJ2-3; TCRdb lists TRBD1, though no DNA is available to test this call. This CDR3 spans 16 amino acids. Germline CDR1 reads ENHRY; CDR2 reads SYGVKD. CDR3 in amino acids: CAITPGVGLHSDTQYF.

Here the CDR3 reads CASSPWGVSYNEQFF. The chain is built from TRBV9 and TRBJ2-1; there is no DNA to check the TCRdb D call of TRBD1. Per germline, CDR1 SGDLS and CDR2 YYNGEE. The CDR3 is 15 residues long.

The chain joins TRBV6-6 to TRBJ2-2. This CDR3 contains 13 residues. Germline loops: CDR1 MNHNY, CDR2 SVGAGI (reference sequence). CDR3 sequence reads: CASSSSNTGELFF.